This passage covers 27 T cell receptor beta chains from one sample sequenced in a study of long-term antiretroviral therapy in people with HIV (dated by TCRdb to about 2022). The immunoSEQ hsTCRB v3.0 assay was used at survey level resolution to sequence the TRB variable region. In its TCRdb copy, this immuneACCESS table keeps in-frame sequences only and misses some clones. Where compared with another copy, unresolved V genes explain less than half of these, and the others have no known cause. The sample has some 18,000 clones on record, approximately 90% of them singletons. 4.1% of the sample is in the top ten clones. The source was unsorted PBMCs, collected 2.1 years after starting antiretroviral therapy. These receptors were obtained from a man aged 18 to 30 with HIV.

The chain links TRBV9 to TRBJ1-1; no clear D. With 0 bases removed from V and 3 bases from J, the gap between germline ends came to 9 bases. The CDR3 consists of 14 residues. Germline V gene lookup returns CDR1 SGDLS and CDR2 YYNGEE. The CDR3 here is CASSVAPADTEAFF. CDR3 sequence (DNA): TGTGCCAGCAGCGTAGCTCCTGCAGACACTGAAGCTTTCTTT.

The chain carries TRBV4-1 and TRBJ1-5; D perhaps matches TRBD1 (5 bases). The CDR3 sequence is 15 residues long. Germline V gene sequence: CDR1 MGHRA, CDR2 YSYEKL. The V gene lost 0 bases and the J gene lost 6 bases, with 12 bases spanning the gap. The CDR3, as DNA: TGCGCCAGCAGCCAAGATCCGGGCGGGGGTCAGCCCCAGCATTTT. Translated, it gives CASSQDPGGGQPQHF.

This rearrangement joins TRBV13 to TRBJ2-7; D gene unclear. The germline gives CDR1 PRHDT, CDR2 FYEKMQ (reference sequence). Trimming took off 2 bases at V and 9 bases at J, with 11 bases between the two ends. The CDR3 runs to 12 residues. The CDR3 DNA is TGTGCCAGCAGCTTAACTTCAGGTGTGCAGTACTTC. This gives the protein CASSLTSGVQYF.

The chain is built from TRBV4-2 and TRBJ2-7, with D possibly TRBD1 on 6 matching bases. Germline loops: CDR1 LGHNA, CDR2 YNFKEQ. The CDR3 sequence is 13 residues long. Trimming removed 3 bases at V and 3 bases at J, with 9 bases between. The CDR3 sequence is CASSQEDSYEQYF. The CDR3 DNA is TGTGCCAGCAGCCAGGAGGACAGCTACGAGCAGTACTTC.

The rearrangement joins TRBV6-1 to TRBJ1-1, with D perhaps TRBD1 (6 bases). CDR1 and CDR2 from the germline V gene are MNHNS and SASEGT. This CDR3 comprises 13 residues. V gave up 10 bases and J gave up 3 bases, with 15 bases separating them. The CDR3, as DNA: TGTGCCACCAACAGGGACTTTTACACTGAAGCTTTCTTT. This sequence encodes CATNRDFYTEAFF.

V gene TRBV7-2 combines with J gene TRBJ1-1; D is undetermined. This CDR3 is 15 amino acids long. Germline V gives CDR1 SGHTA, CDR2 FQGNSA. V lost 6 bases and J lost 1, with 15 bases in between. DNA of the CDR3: TGTGCCAGCAGTCTCCTCCCGGTGGAGAACACTGAAGCTTTCTTT. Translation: CASSLLPVENTEAFF. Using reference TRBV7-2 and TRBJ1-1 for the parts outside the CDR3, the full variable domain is GAGVSQSPSNKVTEKGKDVELRCDPISGHTALYWYRQSLGQGLEFLIYFQGNSAPDKSGLPSDRFSAERTGGSVSTLTIQRTQQEDSAVYLCASSLLPVENTEAFFGQGTRLTVV.

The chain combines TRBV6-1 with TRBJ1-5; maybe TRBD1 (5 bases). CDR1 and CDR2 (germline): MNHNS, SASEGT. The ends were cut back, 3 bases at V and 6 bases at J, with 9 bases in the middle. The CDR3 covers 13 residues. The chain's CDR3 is CASSDFQGQPQHF. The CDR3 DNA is TGTGCCAGCAGTGACTTCCAGGGTCAGCCCCAGCATTTT.

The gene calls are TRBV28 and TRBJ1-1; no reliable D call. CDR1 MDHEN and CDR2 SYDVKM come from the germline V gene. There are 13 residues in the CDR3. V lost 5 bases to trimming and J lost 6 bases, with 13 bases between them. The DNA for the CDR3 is TGTGCCAGCAGTCCCCCCCTCGGGGCTGAAGCTTTCTTT. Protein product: CASSPPLGAEAFF.

This CDR3 reads CASKKSEYLSYEQYF. The CDR3 region has the DNA TGTGCCAGCAAAAAAAGCGAATACTTATCCTACGAGCAGTACTTC. V is TRBV6-6 and J is TRBJ2-7; D gene uncertain. The germline V and J ends were trimmed by 7 bases and 1 base, with 17 bases remaining between them. Germline V gene sequence: CDR1 MNHNY, CDR2 SVGAGI (reference sequence). This CDR3 is built from 15 residues.

The CDR3 region is CASSFRGNNEQFF. In DNA, the CDR3 is TGTGCCAGCAGCTTTCGGGGAAACAATGAGCAGTTCTTC. The chain has TRBV7-3 and TRBJ2-1; a possible D gene is TRBD2 (5 bases). This CDR3 comprises 13 residues. In germline, CDR1 is SGHTA, CDR2 FQGTGA. V dropped 3 bases and J dropped 5 bases, with 8 bases sitting between them.

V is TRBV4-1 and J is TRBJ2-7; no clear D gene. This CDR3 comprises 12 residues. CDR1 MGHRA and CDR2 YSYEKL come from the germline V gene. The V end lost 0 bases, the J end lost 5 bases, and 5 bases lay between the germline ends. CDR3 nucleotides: TGCGCCAGCAGCCAAGATTCCCACGAGCAGTACTTC. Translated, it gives CASSQDSHEQYF.

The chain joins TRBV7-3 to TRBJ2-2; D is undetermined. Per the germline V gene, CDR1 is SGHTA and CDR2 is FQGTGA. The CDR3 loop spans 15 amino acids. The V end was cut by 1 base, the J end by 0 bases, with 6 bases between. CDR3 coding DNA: TGTGCCAGCAGCTTAAAAGTGGCGAACACCGGGGAGCTGTTTTTT. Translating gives CASSLKVANTGELFF.

The CDR3 protein is CASSSGLQQETQYF. As DNA, the CDR3 is TGTGCCAGCAGCTCCGGACTTCAACAAGAGACCCAGTACTTC. V and J are TRBV5-6 and TRBJ2-5; perhaps TRBD2 as D (5 bases). The CDR3 totals 14 residues. The V gene's germline CDR1 is SGHDT and CDR2 YYEEEE. V shed 3 bases and J shed 2 bases, with 11 bases lying between them. Using reference TRBV5-6 and TRBJ2-5 for the parts outside the CDR3, the full variable domain is DAGVTQSPTHLIKTRGQQVTLRCSPKSGHDTVSWYQQALGQGPQFIFQYYEEEERQRGNFPDRFSGHQFPNYSSELNVNALLLGDSALYLCASSSGLQQETQYFGPGTRLLVL.

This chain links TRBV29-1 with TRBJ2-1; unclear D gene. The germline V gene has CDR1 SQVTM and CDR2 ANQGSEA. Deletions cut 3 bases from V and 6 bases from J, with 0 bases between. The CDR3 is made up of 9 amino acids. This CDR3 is CSVDNEQFF. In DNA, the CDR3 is TGCAGCGTTGACAATGAGCAGTTCTTC.

The CDR3 nucleotides are TGTGCCAGCAGCTCCGGACCGATAAACTATGGCTACACCTTC. Translated, it gives CASSSGPINYGYTF. The chain recombines TRBV11-2 with TRBJ1-2; no clear D gene. There are 14 residues in the CDR3. Trimming pared 4 bases from V and 2 bases from J, leaving 11 bases between. The germline V gene encodes CDR1 SGHAT and CDR2 FQNNGV.

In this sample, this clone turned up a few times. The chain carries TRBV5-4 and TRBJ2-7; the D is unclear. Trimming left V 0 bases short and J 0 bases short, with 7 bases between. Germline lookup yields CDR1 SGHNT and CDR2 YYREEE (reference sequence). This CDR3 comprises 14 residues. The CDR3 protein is CASSLGTASYEQYF. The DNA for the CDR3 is TGTGCCAGCAGCTTGGGGACGGCCTCCTACGAGCAGTACTTC.

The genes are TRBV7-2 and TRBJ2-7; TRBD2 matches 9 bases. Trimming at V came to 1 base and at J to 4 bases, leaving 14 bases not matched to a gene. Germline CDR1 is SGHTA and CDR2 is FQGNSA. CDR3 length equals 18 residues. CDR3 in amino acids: CASSLGISTGTSWYEQYF. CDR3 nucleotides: TGTGCCAGCAGCTTAGGAATCAGTACCGGGACTAGCTGGTACGAGCAGTACTTC.

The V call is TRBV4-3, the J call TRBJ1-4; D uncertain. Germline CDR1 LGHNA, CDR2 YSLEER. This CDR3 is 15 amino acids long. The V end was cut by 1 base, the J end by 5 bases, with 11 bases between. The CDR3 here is CASSQGGFVNEKLFF. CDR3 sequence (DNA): TGCGCCAGCAGCCAAGGAGGGTTCGTCAATGAAAAACTGTTTTTT.

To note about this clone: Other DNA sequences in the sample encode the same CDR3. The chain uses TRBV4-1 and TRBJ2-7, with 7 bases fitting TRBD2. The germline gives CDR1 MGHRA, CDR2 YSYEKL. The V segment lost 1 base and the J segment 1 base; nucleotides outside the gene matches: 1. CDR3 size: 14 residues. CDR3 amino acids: CASSQGGGSYEQYF. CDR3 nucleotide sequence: TGCGCCAGCAGCCAAGGGGGGGGTTCCTACGAGCAGTACTTC.

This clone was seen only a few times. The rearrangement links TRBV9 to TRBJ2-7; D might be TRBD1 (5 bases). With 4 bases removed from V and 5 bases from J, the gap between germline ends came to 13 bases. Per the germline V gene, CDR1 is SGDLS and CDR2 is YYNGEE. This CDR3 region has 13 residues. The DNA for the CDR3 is TGTGCCAGCAGCCCAGGGCCAAGCCACGAGCAGTACTTC. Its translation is CASSPGPSHEQYF.

The chain's CDR3 is CASRALRTSGTGELFF. The CDR3 DNA follows: TGTGCCAGCAGGGCTCTAAGGACATCGGGTACCGGGGAGCTGTTTTTT. This rearrangement joins TRBV11-2 to TRBJ2-2, with D tentatively TRBD1 (5 bases). V shed 6 bases and J shed 5 bases, with 19 bases lying between them. The CDR3 length is 16 residues. Looked up from germline, CDR1 is SGHAT and CDR2 is FQNNGV. Full variable domain (missing parts from reference TRBV11-2 and TRBJ2-2): EAGVAQSPRYKIIEKRQSVAFWCNPISGHATLYWYQQILGQGPKLLIQFQNNGVVDDSQLPKDRFSAERLKGVDSTLKIQPAKLEDSAVYLCASRALRTSGTGELFFGEGSRLTVL.

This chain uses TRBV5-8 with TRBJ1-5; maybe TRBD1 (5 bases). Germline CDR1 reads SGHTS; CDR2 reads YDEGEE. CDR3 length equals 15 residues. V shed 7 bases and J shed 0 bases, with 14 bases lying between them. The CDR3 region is CASGPQGLSNQPQHF. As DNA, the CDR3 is TGTGCCAGCGGACCGCAGGGCCTTAGCAATCAGCCCCAGCATTTT.

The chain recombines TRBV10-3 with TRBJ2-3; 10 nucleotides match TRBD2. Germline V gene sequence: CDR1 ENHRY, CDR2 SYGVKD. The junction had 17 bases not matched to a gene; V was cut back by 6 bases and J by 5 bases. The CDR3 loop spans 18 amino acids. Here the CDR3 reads CAISERVASGGAGDTQYF. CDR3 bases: TGTGCCATCAGCGAGCGAGTAGCGAGCGGGGGGGCAGGAGATACGCAGTATTTT.

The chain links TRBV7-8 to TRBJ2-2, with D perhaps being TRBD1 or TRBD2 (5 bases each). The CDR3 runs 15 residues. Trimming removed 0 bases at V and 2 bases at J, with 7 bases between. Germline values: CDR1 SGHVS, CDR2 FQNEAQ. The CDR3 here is CASSLAGTNTGELFF. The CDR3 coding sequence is TGTGCCAGCAGCTTAGCGGGGACCAACACCGGGGAGCTGTTTTTT.

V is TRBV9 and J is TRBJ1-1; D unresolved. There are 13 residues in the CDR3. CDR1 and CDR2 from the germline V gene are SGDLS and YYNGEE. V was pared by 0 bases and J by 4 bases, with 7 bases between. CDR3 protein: CASSVGVGTEAFF. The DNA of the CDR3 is TGTGCCAGCAGCGTAGGCGTGGGCACTGAAGCTTTCTTT.

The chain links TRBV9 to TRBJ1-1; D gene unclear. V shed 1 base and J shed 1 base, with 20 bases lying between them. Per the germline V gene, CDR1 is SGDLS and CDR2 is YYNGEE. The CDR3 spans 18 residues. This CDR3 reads CASSVRLGNPESNTEAFF. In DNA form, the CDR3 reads TGTGCCAGCAGCGTACGCCTCGGAAACCCTGAATCGAACACTGAAGCTTTCTTT.

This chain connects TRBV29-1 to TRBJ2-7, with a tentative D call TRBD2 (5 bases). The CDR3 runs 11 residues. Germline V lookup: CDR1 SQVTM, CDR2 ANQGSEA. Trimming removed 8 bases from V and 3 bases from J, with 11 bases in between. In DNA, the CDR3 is TGCAGCATCCGGGATAACTACGAGCAGTACTTC. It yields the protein CSIRDNYEQYF.